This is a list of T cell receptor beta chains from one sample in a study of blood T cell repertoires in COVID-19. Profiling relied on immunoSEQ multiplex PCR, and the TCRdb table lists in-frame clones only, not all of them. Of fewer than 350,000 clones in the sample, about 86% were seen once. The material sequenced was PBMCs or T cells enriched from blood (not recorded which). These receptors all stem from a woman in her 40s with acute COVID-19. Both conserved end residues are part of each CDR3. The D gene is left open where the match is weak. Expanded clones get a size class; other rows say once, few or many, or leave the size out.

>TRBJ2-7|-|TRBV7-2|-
CASSLVRDSYEQYF
TGTGCCAGCAGCTTAGTACGGGACTCCTACGAGCAGTACTTC
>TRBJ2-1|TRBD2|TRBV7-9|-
CASSLVALAAGGYNEQFF
TGTGCCAGCAGCTTAGTCGCTCTTGCAGCGGGGGGTTACAATGAGCAGTTCTTC
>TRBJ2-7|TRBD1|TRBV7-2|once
CASSLARRTGFDEQYF
TGTGCCAGCAGCTTAGCTCGCCGGACAGGGTTCGACGAGCAGTACTTC
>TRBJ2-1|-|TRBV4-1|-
CASSQDSPASPLREQFF
TGCGCCAGCAGCCAAGATAGCCCGGCCTCCCCTCTCCGGGAGCAGTTCTTC
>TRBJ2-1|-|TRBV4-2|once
CASSQVLANEQFF
TGTGCCAGCAGCCAAGTTCTAGCGAATGAGCAGTTCTTC
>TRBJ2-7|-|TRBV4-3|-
CASSQALGGVQQYF
TGCGCCAGCAGCCAAGCTCTCGGAGGAGTCCAGCAGTACTTC
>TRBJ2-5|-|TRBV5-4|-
CASSSGPGIMEETQYF
TGTGCCAGCAGCTCCGGGCCCGGGATCATGGAAGAGACCCAGTACTTC
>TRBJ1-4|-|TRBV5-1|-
CASSSTNPGSTNEKLFF
TGCGCCAGCAGCTCAACCAACCCGGGATCAACTAATGAAAAACTGTTTTTT
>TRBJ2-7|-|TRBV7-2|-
CASSSLGHTYEQYF
TGTGCCAGCAGCTCCCTTGGGCACACCTACGAGCAGTACTTC
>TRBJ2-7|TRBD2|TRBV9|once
CASSPGLGADEQYF
TGTGCCAGCAGCCCGGGACTAGGTGCGGACGAGCAGTACTTC
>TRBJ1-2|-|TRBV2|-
CASSELSRQAGYTF
TGTGCCAGCAGTGAATTATCGAGACAGGCTGGCTACACCTTC
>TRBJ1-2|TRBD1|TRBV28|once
CASSLGTDLHGYGYTF
TGTGCCAGCAGTTTAGGGACAGATCTCCATGGCTATGGCTACACCTTC
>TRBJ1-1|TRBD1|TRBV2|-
CASRNQGAGTEAFF
TGTGCCAGCAGAAATCAGGGGGCCGGTACTGAAGCTTTCTTT
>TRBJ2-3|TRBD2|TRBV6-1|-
CASSSSGATTDTQYF
TGTGCCAGCAGTTCTAGCGGGGCTACCACAGATACGCAGTATTTT
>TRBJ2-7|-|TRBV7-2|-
CASSLASAGAYEQYF
TGTGCCAGCAGCTTAGCGTCGGCAGGGGCCTACGAGCAGTACTTC
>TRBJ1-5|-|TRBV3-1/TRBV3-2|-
CASSQDMNQPQHF
TGTGCCAGCAGCCAAGATATGAATCAGCCCCAGCATTTT
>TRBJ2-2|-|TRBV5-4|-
CASSPTANTGELFF
TGTGCCAGCAGCCCGACAGCGAACACCGGGGAGCTGTTTTTT
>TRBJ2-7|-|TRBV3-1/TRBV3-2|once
CASSQGDYLGDNSYEQYF
TGTGCCAGCAGCCAAGGCGACTATCTTGGGGACAACTCCTACGAGCAGTACTTC
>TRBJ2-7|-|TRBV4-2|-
CASSQSESSYEQYF
TGTGCCAGCAGCCAGAGCGAGAGCTCCTACGAGCAGTACTTC
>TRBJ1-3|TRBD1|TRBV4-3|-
CASSQDPNRDRGMNTIYF
TGCGCCAGCAGCCAAGATCCTAACCGGGACAGGGGGATGAACACCATATATTTT
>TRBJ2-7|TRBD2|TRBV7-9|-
CASSLGRLAGGYEQYF
TGTGCCAGCAGCCTAGGTCGACTAGCGGGAGGCTACGAGCAGTACTTC
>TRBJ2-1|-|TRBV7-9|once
CASSLGAAGYNEQFF
TGTGCCAGCAGCTTGGGGGCGGCCGGCTACAATGAGCAGTTCTTC
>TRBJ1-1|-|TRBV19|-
CASSMGNTLNTEAFF
TGTGCCAGTAGTATGGGCAATACCCTGAACACTGAAGCTTTCTTT
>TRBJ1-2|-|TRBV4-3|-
CASSQDMAGAAARYGYTF
TGCGCCAGCAGCCAAGACATGGCAGGGGCAGCAGCAAGGTATGGCTACACCTTC
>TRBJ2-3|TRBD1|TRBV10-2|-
CASRMDRGRDTQYF
TGCGCCAGCAGGATGGACAGGGGCCGAGATACGCAGTATTTT
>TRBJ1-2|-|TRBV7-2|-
CASSLRTVGYTF
TGTGCCAGCAGCTTGCGGACAGTTGGCTACACCTTC
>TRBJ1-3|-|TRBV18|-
CASSPRHSGNTIYF
TGTGCCAGCTCACCACGACATTCTGGAAACACCATATATTTT
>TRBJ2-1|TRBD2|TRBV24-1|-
CATSDWGLASGYEQFF
TGTGCCACCAGTGATTGGGGACTAGCGTCGGGCTATGAGCAGTTCTTC
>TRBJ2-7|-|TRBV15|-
CATSRDQGPYEQYF
TGTGCCACCAGCAGAGATCAGGGTCCCTACGAGCAGTACTTC
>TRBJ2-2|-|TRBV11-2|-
CASSWTAFTGELFF
TGTGCCAGCAGCTGGACAGCCTTCACCGGGGAGCTGTTTTTT
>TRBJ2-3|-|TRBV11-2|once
CASSRVVDTQYF
TGTGCCAGCAGCCGAGTTGTAGATACGCAGTATTTT
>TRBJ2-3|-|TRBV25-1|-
CASSTVAGAGGTDTQYF
TGTGCCAGCAGCACCGTTGCAGGGGCGGGAGGCACAGATACGCAGTATTTT
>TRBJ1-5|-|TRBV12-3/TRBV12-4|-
CASSLQRAQPQHF
TGTGCCAGCAGTTTACAGCGAGCCCAGCCCCAGCATTTT